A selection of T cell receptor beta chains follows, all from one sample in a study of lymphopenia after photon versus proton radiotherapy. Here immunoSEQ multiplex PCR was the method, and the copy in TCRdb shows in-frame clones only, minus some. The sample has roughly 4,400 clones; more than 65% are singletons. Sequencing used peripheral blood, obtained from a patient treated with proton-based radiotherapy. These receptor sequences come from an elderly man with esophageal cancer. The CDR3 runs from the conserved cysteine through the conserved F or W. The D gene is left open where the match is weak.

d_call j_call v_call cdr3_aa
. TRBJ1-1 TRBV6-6 CASKPPGTEAFF
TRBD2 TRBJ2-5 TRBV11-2 CASSSSPGGWWTQYF
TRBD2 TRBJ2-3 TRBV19 CASSSTGLAGGDTQYF
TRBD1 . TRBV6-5 CATRTGSHEQYF
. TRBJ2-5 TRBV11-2 CASSLLGREEETQYF
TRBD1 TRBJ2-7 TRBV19 CASKTGGSSYEQYF
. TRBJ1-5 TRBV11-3 CASSLDHNQPQHF
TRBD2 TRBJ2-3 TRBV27 CASKVGGLAGYDTQYF
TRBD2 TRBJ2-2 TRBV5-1 CASSAGLAGTGELFF
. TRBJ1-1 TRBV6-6 CASSLEVTEAFF
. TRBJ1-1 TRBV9 CASSVAWRSTEAFF
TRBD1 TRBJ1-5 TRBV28 CASSEQGLDNQPQHF
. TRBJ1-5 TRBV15 CATSRDHVGEGNQPQHF
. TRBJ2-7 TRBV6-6 CASSPKDPPYEQYF
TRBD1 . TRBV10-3 CAIRIQGASSYEQYF
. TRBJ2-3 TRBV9 CASNPGGAGEDTQYF
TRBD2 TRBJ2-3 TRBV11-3 CASRVAGAPTDTQYF
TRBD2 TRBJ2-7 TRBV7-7 CASSPGLAGVTYEQYF
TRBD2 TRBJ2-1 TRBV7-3 CASSLIGTSGGSYNEQFF
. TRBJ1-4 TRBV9 CASSVRGGEKLFF
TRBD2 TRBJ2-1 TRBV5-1 CASSDQDRDYYNEQFF
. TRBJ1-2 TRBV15 CATSVQQKGYGYTF
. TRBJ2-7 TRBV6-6 CATLTETYEQYF
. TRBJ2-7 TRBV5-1 CASSLDGKEADEQYF
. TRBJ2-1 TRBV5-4 CASSLMGSYNEQFF
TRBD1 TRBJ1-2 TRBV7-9 CASSSHVLGQGYGYTF
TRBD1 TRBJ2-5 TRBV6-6 CASRPNRDSLETQYF
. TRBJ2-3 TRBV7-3 CASSLNAGAGTDTQYF
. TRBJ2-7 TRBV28 CASSLVAYEQYF
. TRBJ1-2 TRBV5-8 CASSLLNTYGYTF
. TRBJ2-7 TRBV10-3 CAISKERDEQYF
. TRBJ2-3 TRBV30 CAWSSPGTSADTQYF
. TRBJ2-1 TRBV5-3 CARSFFLTGNSYNEQFF
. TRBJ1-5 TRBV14 CASSGFSNQPQHF
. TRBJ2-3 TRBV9 CASSSYADTQYF
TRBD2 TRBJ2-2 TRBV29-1 CSVEFREVDGELFF
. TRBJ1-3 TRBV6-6 CASTNPSGNTIYF
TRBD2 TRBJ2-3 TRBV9 CARSARGGAGLADTQYF
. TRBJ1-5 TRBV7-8 CASSHHELMVQPQHF
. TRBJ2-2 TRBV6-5 CASSYNLAELFF
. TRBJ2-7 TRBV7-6 CASSLGGVGGSYEQYF
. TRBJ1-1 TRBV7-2 CASSTRDGEAFF
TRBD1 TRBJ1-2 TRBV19 CASSITGANYGYTF
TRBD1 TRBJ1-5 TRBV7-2 CASSIRTGGDQPQHF
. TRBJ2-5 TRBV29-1 CSAGGYQETQYF
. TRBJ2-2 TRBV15 CATSLDDPGELFF
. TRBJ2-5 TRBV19 CASSRTGETQYF
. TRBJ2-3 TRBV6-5 CASSYSRGTDTQYF
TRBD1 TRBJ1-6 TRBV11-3 CASSLDPDRANSPLHF
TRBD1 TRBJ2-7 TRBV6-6 CASSYSGDRIHEQYF
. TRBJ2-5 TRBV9 CASSFEETQYF
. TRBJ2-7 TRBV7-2 CASSRGNPYEQYF
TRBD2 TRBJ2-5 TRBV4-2 CASSQAWASGFQYF
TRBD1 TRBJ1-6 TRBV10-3 CAIRKTGESDSPLHF
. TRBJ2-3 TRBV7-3 CASSLIGSTDTQYF
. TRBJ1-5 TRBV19 CASSIVSSNQPQHF